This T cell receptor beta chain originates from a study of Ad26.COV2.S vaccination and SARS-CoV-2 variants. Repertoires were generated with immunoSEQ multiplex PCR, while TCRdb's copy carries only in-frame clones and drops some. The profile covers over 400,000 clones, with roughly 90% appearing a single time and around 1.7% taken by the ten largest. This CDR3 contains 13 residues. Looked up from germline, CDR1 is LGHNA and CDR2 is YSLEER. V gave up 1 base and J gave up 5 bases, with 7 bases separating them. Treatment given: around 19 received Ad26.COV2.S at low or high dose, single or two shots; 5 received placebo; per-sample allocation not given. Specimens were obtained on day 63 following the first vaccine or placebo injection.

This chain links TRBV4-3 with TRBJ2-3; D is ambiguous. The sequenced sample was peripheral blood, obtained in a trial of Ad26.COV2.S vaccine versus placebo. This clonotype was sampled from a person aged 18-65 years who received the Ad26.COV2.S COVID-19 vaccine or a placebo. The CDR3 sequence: CASSQVYRDTQYF. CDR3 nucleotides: TGCGCCAGCAGCCAAGTATATCGAGATACGCAGTATTTT.